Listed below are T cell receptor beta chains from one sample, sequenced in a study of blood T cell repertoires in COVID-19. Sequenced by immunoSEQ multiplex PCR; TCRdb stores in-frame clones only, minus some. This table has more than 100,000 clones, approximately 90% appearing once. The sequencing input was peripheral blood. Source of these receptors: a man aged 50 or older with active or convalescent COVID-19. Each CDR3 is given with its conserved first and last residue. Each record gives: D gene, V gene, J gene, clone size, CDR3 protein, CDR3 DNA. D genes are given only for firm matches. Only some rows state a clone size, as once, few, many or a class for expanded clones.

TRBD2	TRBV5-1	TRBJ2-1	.	CASSLGAGLAGGPYNEQFF	TGCGCCAGCAGCTTGGGTGCTGGACTAGCGGGAGGGCCGTACAATGAGCAGTTCTTC
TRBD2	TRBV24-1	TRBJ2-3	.	CATSDFLSGGGTDTQYF	TGTGCCACCAGTGACTTTCTTAGCGGGGGGGGCACAGATACGCAGTATTTT
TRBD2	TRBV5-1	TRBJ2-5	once	CASSRGLAEETQYF	TGCGCCAGCAGCAGGGGACTAGCCGAAGAGACCCAGTACTTC
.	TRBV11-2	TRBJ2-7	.	CASSSQGYEQYF	TGTGCCAGCAGCTCGCAGGGCTACGAGCAGTACTTC
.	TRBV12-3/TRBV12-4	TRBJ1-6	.	CASCSSYNSPLHF	TGTGCCAGCTGTAGCTCCTATAATTCACCCCTCCACTTT
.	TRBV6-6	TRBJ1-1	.	CASSLLWQVGTEAFF	TGTGCCAGCAGCTTACTTTGGCAGGTTGGCACTGAAGCTTTCTTT
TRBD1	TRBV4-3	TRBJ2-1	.	CASSQHFTGGNYNEQFF	TGCGCCAGCAGCCAACACTTTACAGGGGGGAACTACAATGAGCAGTTCTTC
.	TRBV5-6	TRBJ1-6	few	CASSYMRGLGSPLHF	TGTGCCAGCAGCTATATGCGGGGATTAGGTTCACCCCTCCACTTT
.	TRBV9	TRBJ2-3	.	CASSVGVGTDTQYF	TGTGCCAGCAGCGTAGGTGTCGGGACAGATACGCAGTATTTT
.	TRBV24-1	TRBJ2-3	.	CATSDLGRGDTDTQYF	TGTGCCACCAGTGATTTGGGGCGGGGAGACACAGATACGCAGTATTTT
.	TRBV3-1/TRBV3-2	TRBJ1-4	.	CASSQTGTNEKLFF	TGTGCCAGCAGCCAAACTGGAACTAATGAAAAACTGTTTTTT
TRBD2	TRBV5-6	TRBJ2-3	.	CASSHPSGPSTDTQYF	TGTGCCAGCAGCCACCCTAGCGGGCCGAGCACAGATACGCAGTATTTT
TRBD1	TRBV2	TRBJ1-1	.	CATRDRKNTEAFF	TGTGCCACCAGGGACAGAAAGAACACTGAAGCTTTCTTT
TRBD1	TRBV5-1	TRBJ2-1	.	CASSWGTGNHNEQFF	TGCGCCAGCAGCTGGGGGACAGGTAACCACAATGAGCAGTTCTTC
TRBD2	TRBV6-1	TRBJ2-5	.	CASSELLAGEQETQYF	TGTGCCAGCAGTGAACTGCTAGCGGGGGAGCAAGAGACCCAGTACTTC
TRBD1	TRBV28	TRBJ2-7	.	CASRTGTGRDEQYF	TGTGCCAGCAGAACCGGGACAGGGCGAGACGAGCAGTACTTC
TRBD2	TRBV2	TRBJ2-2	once	CASSSSIAGGFTGELFF	TGTGCCAGCAGTTCGAGTATCGCGGGGGGCTTTACCGGGGAGCTGTTTTTT
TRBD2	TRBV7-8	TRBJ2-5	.	CASSLGGGREETQYF	TGTGCCAGCAGCTTGGGGGGGGGACGGGAAGAGACCCAGTACTTC
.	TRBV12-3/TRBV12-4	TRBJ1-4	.	CASSSTREKLFF	TGTGCCAGCAGCAGCACCAGGGAAAAACTGTTTTTT
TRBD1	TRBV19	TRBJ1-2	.	CASSIGQGNYGYTF	TGTGCCAGTAGTATCGGACAGGGCAACTATGGCTACACCTTC
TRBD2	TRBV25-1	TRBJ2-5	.	CASSEFLAGGETQYF	TGTGCCAGCAGTGAATTTCTAGCGGGAGGGGAGACCCAGTACTTC
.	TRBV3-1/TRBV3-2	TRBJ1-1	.	CASSQGSAEAFF	TGTGCCAGCAGCCAAGGATCGGCTGAAGCTTTCTTT
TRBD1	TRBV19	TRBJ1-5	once	CASSTTGGNQPQHF	TGTGCCAGTAGTACTACAGGGGGCAATCAGCCCCAGCATTTT
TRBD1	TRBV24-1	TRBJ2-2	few	CATSEADRDTGELFF	TGTGCCACCAGTGAAGCTGACAGGGACACCGGGGAGCTGTTTTTT
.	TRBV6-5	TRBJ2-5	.	CASSSGGRTGAQYF	TGTGCCAGCTCTTCGGGTGGCAGAACCGGGGCCCAGTACTTC
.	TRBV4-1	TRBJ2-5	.	CASSQDLSRTQYF	TGCGCCAGCAGCCAAGATTTGTCCAGGACCCAGTACTTC
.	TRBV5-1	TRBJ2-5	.	CASSLAVQETQYF	TGCGCCAGCAGCTTGGCTGTTCAAGAGACCCAGTACTTC
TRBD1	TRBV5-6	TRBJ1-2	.	CASSWDRGIYGYTF	TGTGCCAGCAGCTGGGACAGGGGGATCTATGGCTACACCTTC
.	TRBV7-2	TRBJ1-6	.	CASSSGHQSTSYNSPLHF	TGTGCCAGCAGCTCGGGACATCAGTCCACCTCCTATAATTCACCCCTCCACTTT
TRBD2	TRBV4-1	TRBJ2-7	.	CASSGLAGPYEQYF	TGCGCCAGCAGCGGGCTAGCGGGACCCTACGAGCAGTACTTC
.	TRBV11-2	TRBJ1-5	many	CASSAGVGANQPQHF	TGTGCCAGCAGCGCCGGTGTGGGGGCAAATCAGCCCCAGCATTTT
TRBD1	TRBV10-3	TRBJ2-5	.	CATWDSPKETQYF	TGTGCCACGTGGGACAGCCCCAAAGAGACCCAGTACTTC
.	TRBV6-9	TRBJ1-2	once	CASSYWDNSNYGYTF	TGTGCCAGCAGTTATTGGGACAACAGTAACTATGGCTACACCTTC
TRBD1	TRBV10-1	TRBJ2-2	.	CASSLGQGATGELFF	TGCGCCAGCAGCCTAGGACAGGGGGCCACCGGGGAGCTGTTTTTT
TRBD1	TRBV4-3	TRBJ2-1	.	CASSQKRTGQNEQFF	TGCGCCAGCAGCCAAAAAAGGACAGGCCAAAATGAGCAGTTCTTC
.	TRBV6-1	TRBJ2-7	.	CASSEPGRYEQYF	TGTGCCAGCAGTGAACCGGGAAGGTACGAGCAGTACTTC
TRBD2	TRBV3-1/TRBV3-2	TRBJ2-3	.	CASSYPSGGATDTQYF	TGTGCCAGCAGCTACCCTAGCGGGGGGGCAACAGATACGCAGTATTTT
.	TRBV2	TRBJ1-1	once	CASSVQGRNTEAFF	TGTGCCAGCAGCGTCCAGGGGAGGAACACTGAAGCTTTCTTT
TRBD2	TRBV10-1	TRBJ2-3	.	CASSSISGRARTDTQYF	TGCGCCAGCAGTTCAATTAGCGGGAGGGCCAGAACAGATACGCAGTATTTT
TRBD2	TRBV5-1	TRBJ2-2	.	CASSLRREGRFTGELFF	TGCGCCAGCAGCTTGCGGCGGGAGGGCCGGTTCACCGGGGAGCTGTTTTTT
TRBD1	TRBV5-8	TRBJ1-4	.	CASSAGTGDEKLFF	TGTGCCAGCAGCGCCGGGACAGGGGATGAAAAACTGTTTTTT
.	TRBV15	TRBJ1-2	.	CATSRDREYGYTF	TGTGCCACCAGCAGAGACAGGGAATATGGCTACACCTTC
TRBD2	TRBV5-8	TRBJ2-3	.	CASSLGLAGGGARADTQYF	TGTGCCAGCAGCTTGGGACTAGCGGGGGGAGGGGCACGAGCAGATACGCAGTATTTT
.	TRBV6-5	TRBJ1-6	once	CASSPRTGNSPLHF	TGTGCCAGCAGTCCCCGGACGGGAAATTCACCCCTCCACTTT
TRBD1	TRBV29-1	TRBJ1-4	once	CSGRDSNEKLFF	TGCAGCGGCCGGGACAGTAATGAAAAACTGTTTTTT
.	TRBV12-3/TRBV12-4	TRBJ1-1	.	CASTLSGTEAFF	TGTGCCAGCACTCTCTCGGGTACTGAAGCTTTCTTT
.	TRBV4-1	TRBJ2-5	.	CASSQDPPGVNSQETQYF	TGCGCCAGCAGCCAAGATCCCCCAGGGGTAAATAGTCAAGAGACCCAGTACTTC
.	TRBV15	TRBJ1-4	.	CATSTGILATNEKLFF	TGTGCCACCAGTACAGGGATTCTTGCAACTAATGAAAAACTGTTTTTT
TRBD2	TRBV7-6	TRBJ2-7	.	CASSIGTSGSYEQYF	TGTGCCAGCAGCATAGGGACTAGCGGCTCCTACGAGCAGTACTTC
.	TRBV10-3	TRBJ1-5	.	CAISEEVHQPQHF	TGTGCCATCAGTGAAGAGGTCCATCAGCCCCAGCATTTT
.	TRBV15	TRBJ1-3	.	CATSRQKRNTIYF	TGTGCCACCAGCAGACAGAAACGAAACACCATATATTTT
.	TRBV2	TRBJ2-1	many	CANRGTGYNEQFF	TGTGCCAATCGGGGTACTGGTTACAATGAGCAGTTCTTC
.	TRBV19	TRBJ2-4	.	CASSIGEFGLAKNIQYF	TGTGCCAGTAGTATAGGAGAGTTCGGGTTAGCCAAAAACATTCAGTACTTC
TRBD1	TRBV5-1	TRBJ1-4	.	CASSQQGTGGNEKLFF	TGCGCCAGCAGCCAACAGGGGACAGGGGGGAATGAAAAACTGTTTTTT
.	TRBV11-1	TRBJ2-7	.	CASSLLGATTLYEQYF	TGTGCCAGCAGCTTACTCGGCGCGACAACTCTCTACGAGCAGTACTTC